Listed here are 13 T cell receptor beta chains from one sample, sequenced in a study of T cells in women clearing cervical HPV infection. Profiled with immunoSEQ multiplex PCR; TCRdb holds only in-frame clones, not every one. The sample has 30,000 to 40,000 clones. The specimen sequenced was blood buffy coat. The source of these receptors is a woman aged 18 to 75 with a cervical HPV16 infection that either progressed to CIN3+ or cleared (not recorded which).

Concerning this clone: The read is 3 residues too short to cover the CDR3 end, so that end is filled in from the germline J gene. The J gene is TRBJ1-2, the V gene TRBV5-1, with D maybe TRBD1 (5 bases). The CDR3 covers 15 residues. Germline V gene sequence: CDR1 SGHRS, CDR2 YFSETQ. The V end was cut by 4 bases, the J end by 1 base, with 14 bases between. The CDR3 loop is CASSPNQGLNYGYTF. Incomplete CDR3 DNA: TGCGCCAGCAGCCCAAACCAGGGACTTAACTATGGC.

The CDR3 region is CSARDLDRGYTEAFF. The sequenced part of the CDR3 DNA is TGCAGTGCTAGAGATTTAGACAGGGGGTACACTGAA. V is TRBV20-1 and J is TRBJ1-1; 9 nucleotides line up with TRBD1. The read is 3 residues too short to cover the CDR3 end, so that end is filled in from the germline J gene. Germline CDR1 reads DFQATT; CDR2 reads SNEGSKA (reference sequence). After removal of 0 bases from V and 3 bases from J, the junction contained 5 bases not matched to a gene. The CDR3 is made up of 15 amino acids.

A word on this clone: The CDR3 is cut off 3 residues early in the read; its end comes from the germline J gene. The chain uses TRBV10-3 and TRBJ2-2; D not certain. The V and J ends lost 2 bases and 3 bases respectively, with 10 bases between them. The CDR3 length is 15 residues. Germline V CDR1 and CDR2: ENHRY, SYGVKD. CDR3 sequence reads: CAISEPTLYTGELFF. The sequenced CDR3 bases are TGTGCCATCAGTGAGCCGACACTTTACACCGGGGAG.

As regards this clone: The read finishes 3 residues shy of the CDR3 end, and the germline J gene is used to complete it. The J gene is TRBJ2-2, the V gene TRBV19; either TRBD1 or TRBD2 may fit D (5 bases each). The CDR3 totals 16 residues. The V gene's germline CDR1 is LNHDA and CDR2 SQIVND (reference sequence). The V gene lost 3 bases and the J gene lost 0 bases, with 11 bases spanning the gap. The CDR3 DNA, read in part, is TGTGCCAGTAGTATTAAGGGGAGAGCGAACACCGGGGAG. Translated, it gives CASSIKGRANTGE. The whole CDR3 is CASSIKGRANTGELFF.

On this clone: The missing CDR3 end, 3 residues past where the read stops, is filled in from the germline J gene. The rearrangement uses TRBV5-4 and TRBJ1-1, with 9 positions matching TRBD1. This CDR3 is 15 amino acids long. CDR1 is SGHNT and CDR2 is YYREEE in the germline V gene (reference sequence). With 4 bases clipped from V and 1 base from J, the junction kept 5 bases outside the gene matches. The sequenced CDR3 bases are TGTGCCAGCAGCGCCCGGGACAGGGCGAACACTGAA. Protein sequence: CASSARDRANTE. The full CDR3 protein is CASSARDRANTEAFF.

Comments on this clone: The read is 3 residues too short to cover the CDR3 end, so that end is filled in from the germline J gene. V gene TRBV20-1 combines with J gene TRBJ1-2; 8 positions match TRBD1. V gave up 1 base and J gave up 4 bases; unmatched junction bases: 5. The CDR3 sequence is 14 residues long. In germline, CDR1 is DFQATT, CDR2 SNEGSKA (reference sequence). The covered CDR3 bases are TGCAGTGCTAGAGTTTCAGGGGGCGCCTATGGC. It translates to CSARVSGGAYG. The entire CDR3 protein reads CSARVSGGAYGYTF.

Points on this clone: The read ends 3 residues early relative to the CDR3; the germline J gene fills the gap. The rearrangement links TRBV7-2 to TRBJ2-1, with D possibly matching TRBD1 (6 bases). Trimming shortened V by 7 bases and J by 4 bases, and 17 bases separated the two germline ends. Germline V lookup: CDR1 SGHTA, CDR2 FQGNSA. The CDR3 contains 15 residues. CDR3 sequence reads: CASNLGAGEYNEQFF. The CDR3 bases that were read are TGTGCCAGCAACTTGGGGGCAGGGGAGTACAATGAG.

Regarding this clone: The read ends 3 residues shy of where the CDR3 ends; the end is completed using the germline J gene. The chain carries TRBV7-6 and TRBJ1-5; 8 bases match TRBD1. V shed 2 bases and J 2 bases; nucleotides not matched to a gene: 11. The CDR3 contains 18 residues. Germline CDR1 reads SGHVS; CDR2 reads FNYEAQ. CDR3 DNA (partial): TGTGCCAGCAGCTTAAGACCAGGGGGCGAGGGCGGCAATCAGCCC. This sequence encodes CASSLRPGGEGGNQP. The CDR3 in its entirety is CASSLRPGGEGGNQPQHF.

A word on this clone: Read coverage stops 3 residues before the CDR3 terminus; the germline J gene supplies the remainder. The gene calls are TRBV7-2 and TRBJ1-2; TRBD1 matches at 8 bases. The CDR3 totals 14 residues. In germline, CDR1 is SGHTA, CDR2 FQGNSA. CDR3 amino acids: CASSLGRQGADYTF. The CDR3 bases that were read are TGTGCCAGCAGCTTAGGGCGGCAGGGGGCCGAC.

To note about this clone: The read ends 3 residues shy of where the CDR3 ends; the end is completed using the germline J gene. The chain is built from TRBV12-3 or TRBV12-4 and TRBJ2-6; tentative D call: TRBD2 (6 bases). The V gene lost 5 bases and the J gene lost 2 bases, with 10 bases spanning the gap. This CDR3 has 15 residues. The chain's CDR3 is CASSIGGAGANVLTF. The sequenced part of the CDR3 DNA is TGTGCCAGCAGTATAGGAGGGGCTGGGGCCAACGTC.

A remark on this clone: The read gets to within 3 residues of the CDR3 end, and the germline J gene fills in the rest. The rearrangement links TRBV6-2 or TRBV6-3 to TRBJ2-1; possibly TRBD2 for D (6 bases). The length of the CDR3 is 14 residues. V gave up 8 bases and J gave up 4 bases, with 15 bases separating them. Germline V gene lookup returns CDR1 MNHEY and CDR2 SVGEGT. CDR3 DNA, as far as it was read: TGTGCCAGCCAACAGCCAGGGACTTACAATGAG. Its translation: CASQQPGTYNE. The whole CDR3 protein reads CASQQPGTYNEQFF.

On this clone: Read sequence stops 3 residues before the CDR3 end, and the germline J gene provides the missing end. In the same sample, other DNA sequences code for this CDR3. The rearrangement uses TRBV18 and TRBJ2-2; D might be TRBD1 (7 bases). The V end lost 3 bases, the J end lost 2 bases, and 13 bases lay between the germline ends. The CDR3 contains 16 residues. Germline V CDR1 and CDR2: KGHSH, LQKENI. The DNA read from the CDR3 is TGTGCCAGCTCACCGCCAGGGGGGCCCAACACCGGGGAG. Protein product: CASSPPGGPNTGE. The full CDR3 protein is CASSPPGGPNTGELFF.

To note about this clone: The observed sequence ends 3 residues before the CDR3 terminus, with the missing tail filled in from the germline J gene. The genes are TRBV5-1 and TRBJ1-1, with D possibly TRBD1 on 6 matching bases. In germline, CDR1 is SGHRS, CDR2 YFSETQ. CDR3 length: 14 amino acids. V was pared by 3 bases and J by 3 bases, with 12 bases between. The CDR3 bases that were read are TGCGCCAGCAGCTCAGGGGACGGTTACACTGAA. Amino acid sequence: CASSSGDGYTE. The entire CDR3 protein is CASSSGDGYTEAFF. Drawing the rest from reference TRBV5-1 and TRBJ1-1, the complete variable domain is KAGVTQTPRYLIKTRGQQVTLSCSPISGHRSVSWYQQTPGQGLQFLFEYFSETQRNKGNFPGRFSGRQFSNSRSEMNVSTLELGDSALYLCASSSGDGYTEAFFGQGTRLTVV.